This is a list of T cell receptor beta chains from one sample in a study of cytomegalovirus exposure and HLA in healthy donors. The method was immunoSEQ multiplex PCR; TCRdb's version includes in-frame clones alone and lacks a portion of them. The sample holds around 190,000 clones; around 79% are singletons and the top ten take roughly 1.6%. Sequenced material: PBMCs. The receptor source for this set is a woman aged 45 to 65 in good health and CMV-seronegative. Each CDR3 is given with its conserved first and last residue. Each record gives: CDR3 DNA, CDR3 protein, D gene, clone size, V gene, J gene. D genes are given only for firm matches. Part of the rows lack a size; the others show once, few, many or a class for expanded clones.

TGTGCCAGCAGTTTAACGCGGGCGGCGGGGGAGCTGTTTTTT	CASSLTRAAGELFF	-	-	TRBV28	TRBJ2-2
TGCGCCAGCAGCCAAGGGAGGGACTACGAGCAGTACTTC	CASSQGRDYEQYF	-	-	TRBV4-3	TRBJ2-7
TGTGCCAGTAAATCGCGGGAGGTTAATGAGCAGTTCTTC	CASKSREVNEQFF	TRBD2	-	TRBV7-2	TRBJ2-1
TGTGCCAGCTCACCACCAAATCGAGGGGGCACCGGGGAGCTGTTTTTT	CASSPPNRGGTGELFF	-	-	TRBV18	TRBJ2-2
TGCGCCAGCAGCCAAGTAGGAGGAGGGATCGGTGAAAAACTGTTTTTT	CASSQVGGGIGEKLFF	-	few	TRBV4-3	TRBJ1-4
TGTGCCAGCAGCCCAGACAGGGGGCACTATGGCTACACCTTC	CASSPDRGHYGYTF	TRBD1	-	TRBV7-3	TRBJ1-2
TGCGCCAGCAGCCCGCCTTTCCGGGACAGGGTGGGCGTCACTGAAGCTTTCTTT	CASSPPFRDRVGVTEAFF	TRBD1	-	TRBV5-1	TRBJ1-1
TGTGCCAGTAGCATTGACAGGTCCTATGGCTACACCTTC	CASSIDRSYGYTF	-	-	TRBV19	TRBJ1-2
TGTGCCAGCAGCTTGGTGATAGCGGGACGAGCAGGGCAAGAGACCCAGTACTTC	CASSLVIAGRAGQETQYF	TRBD2	-	TRBV5-6	TRBJ2-5
TGTGCCAGCAGCGGAAGGGGTCGGGCTGAAGCTTTCTTT	CASSGRGRAEAFF	-	-	TRBV6-1	TRBJ1-1
TGTGCCAGCAGCTTAACAGGGACAGCGAACACCGGGGAGCTGTTTTTT	CASSLTGTANTGELFF	TRBD1	-	TRBV7-3	TRBJ2-2
TGCGCCAGCAAACGAGGTGGCACCACGAACACCGGGGAGCTGTTTTTT	CASKRGGTTNTGELFF	-	few	TRBV4-3	TRBJ2-2
TGTGCCAGCAGCTTTGGTCAGGGCCTCTACGAGCAGTACTTC	CASSFGQGLYEQYF	-	-	TRBV5-6	TRBJ2-7
TGTGCCAGCAGACCTGAGGGCAGAAATATAAATACTGAAGCTTTCTTT	CASRPEGRNINTEAFF	-	-	TRBV28	TRBJ1-1
TGCAGCGTTCGACGTCAATCCGGGGGAGCAGATACGCAGTATTTT	CSVRRQSGGADTQYF	-	-	TRBV29-1	TRBJ2-3
TGTGCCAGTAGCTTACGGAGTGCGAACACTGAAGCTTTCTTT	CASSLRSANTEAFF	-	-	TRBV19	TRBJ1-1
TGTGCCAGCAGCCGACCGACAGGGAATAATTCACCCCTCCACTTT	CASSRPTGNNSPLHF	TRBD1	-	TRBV5-6	TRBJ1-6
TGTGCCAGCAGTTCGACAGGGAGGACGTCTGACGCTGAAGCTTTCTTT	CASSSTGRTSDAEAFF	TRBD1	-	TRBV11-1	TRBJ1-1
TGTGCCAGCAGCCTCCAGGGAAGGACACTTTCCTATGGCTACACCTTC	CASSLQGRTLSYGYTF	-	-	TRBV7-3	TRBJ1-2
TGTGCCAGCAGCTTAGATTTCAGGATTACCTACGAGCAGTACTTC	CASSLDFRITYEQYF	-	-	TRBV11-2	TRBJ2-7
TGCGCCAGCAGTCAATTTAAGTCTAGCGGGATCCTAGCCAAAAACATTCAGTACTTC	CASSQFKSSGILAKNIQYF	TRBD2	-	TRBV23-1	TRBJ2-4
TGTGCCAGCTCACCAGACATCACAGGGAGTCAGCCCCAGCATTTT	CASSPDITGSQPQHF	-	-	TRBV18	TRBJ1-5
TGTGCCAGCAAGCACCGGGACAGGGGCTCCTACGAGCAGTACTTC	CASKHRDRGSYEQYF	TRBD1	once	TRBV2	TRBJ2-7
TGTGCCAGCAGCCAAGACCCAGGAACTCGCTACAATGAGCAGTTCTTC	CASSQDPGTRYNEQFF	-	once	TRBV14	TRBJ2-1
TGTGCCAGCAGCGTAACAGGGCGCACTGAAGCTTTCTTT	CASSVTGRTEAFF	-	-	TRBV7-2	TRBJ1-1
TGTGCCAGCAATGTTCGGTGGGCAAAAGTGTCTGAAGCTTTCTTT	CASNVRWAKVSEAFF	-	-	TRBV11-1	TRBJ1-1
TGTGCCAGCAGTCGGGGGTTTTCTTCCTACGAGCAGTACTTC	CASSRGFSSYEQYF	-	-	TRBV6-5	TRBJ2-7